The table lists the clone carrying this TCR beta chain with a few counts. Antigen unknown. CD4+ naive, central memory, regulatory and stem cell-like memory cells were sorted via CD45RO/CCR7/CD25/CD127/CD95/CD27. The sample is drawn from a study of beta chain features in type 1 diabetes. Study-level points and caveats: Significant though moderate, a shortening of TCRB CDR3s appeared in all four CD4+ subsets of Type 1 diabetes patients.

The germline V gene has CDR1 SEHNR and CDR2 FQNEAQ (reference sequence). The CDR3 has 14 amino acids. The germline V and J ends were trimmed by 0 bases and 6 bases, with 12 bases remaining between them. The whole isolated RNA underwent reverse transcription, so sequencing captured expressed TCRB transcripts. TCRdb's copy holds only in-frame clones and misses some; the assay was immunoSEQ multiplex PCR. Here the sample spans 65,000 to 85,000 clones, nearly 50% being singletons. The gene calls are TRBV7-9 and TRBJ2-7, with D maybe TRBD2 (5 bases). The sequence was collected from a young man with type 1 diabetes. Sample: central memory CD4+ T cells from blood. The CDR3 spells CASSLARGGSEQYF. As DNA, the CDR3 is TGTGCCAGCAGCTTAGCGCGAGGAGGAAGCGAGCAGTACTTC.